The present TCR beta chain was sequenced within a study of T-cell reconstitution after alpha-beta-depleted transplantation in children. V was clipped by 4 bases and J by 8 bases, with 9 bases between them. This CDR3 has 13 amino acids. Concerning this clonotype itself: The target antigen is unknown.

General observations from the study: At the one-year point after transplant, T-cell counts and TCRbeta diversity were found to come mostly from T cells that had been newly produced.

The TCRbeta library was prepared with unique molecular identifiers. TCRdb re-called the PCR reads with MiXCR, one entry per CDR3 protein. In the table there are some 350,000 distinct CDR3 sequences, 15% to 20% of which are singletons. The J gene is TRBJ1-6, the V gene TRBV12-3 or TRBV12-4, with a weak D call TRBD1 (6 bases). The starting material was PBMCs, mostly from graft donor cells, obtained 360 days after TCRalphabeta/CD19-depleted stem cell transplant. The sequence was obtained from a male patient between 2 and 10 years old who had a stem cell transplant for acute lymphoblastic leukemia, so the T cells may come from the graft donor. The CDR3 protein is CASSSYRDSPLHF. CDR3 DNA sequence: TGTGCCAGCAGTTCGTACAGGGATTCACCCCTCCACTTT.